This T cell receptor beta chain was sequenced in a study of monozygotic twins with inflammatory bowel disease. TCRdb re-called the 5' RACE reads; every CDR3 protein appears as one record, without DNA. The sample holds just over 300,000 distinct CDR3 sequences. The CDR3 consists of 14 residues. CDR1 is SEHNR, CDR2 FQNEAQ, per germline (reference sequence). The TCR was taken from a human donor with ulcerative colitis or Crohn's disease, or a healthy co-twin of an affected twin (not recorded which). Source material: blood. This rearrangement joins TRBV7-9 to TRBJ2-2. The CDR3 sequence is CASSPTTFTGELFF.